The sequence of this T cell receptor (beta chain) was determined in a study of cytomegalovirus exposure and HLA in healthy donors (dated by TCRdb to the late 2010s). With respect to the entire study: An earlier analysis of 587 of the donors reported 250 to 300 Gb of sequence data and 117 million unique TCR beta sequences obtained from around 170 million T cells. Approximately 310 gigabases of sequencing data and 70 million to 100 million unique TCR sequences made up an early release that covered roughly 670 HLA-typed donors. Of the roughly 390 genotyped donors, roughly 80% fell in the genetic ancestry cluster associated with self-reported Caucasian donors. The study was designed to test whether signatures of past pathogen exposure could be identified by cataloging public T cell receptors. The study used immunosequencing to profile the T cell repertoires of 600 to 850 subjects and linked those repertoires to cytomegalovirus serostatus. Besides the first cohort of 666 subjects, a separate validation cohort made up of roughly 120 different subjects was used. To predict cytomegalovirus infection status, the study combined high-throughput TCR immunosequencing, statistical association of individual TCRs with disease status, and machine learning. A later analysis re-analyzed previously published TCR beta repertoires from about 730 donors and added high-resolution HLA genotyping to study TCR occurrence patterns. Rather than using new phenotypic data, the later analysis identified candidate immune exposures from TCR beta sequences and from how often those sequences occurred across donors. To decide whether each TCR beta V gene segment behaved as functional or pseudogenic, an earlier analysis of some 600 of the donors relied on high-throughput TCR beta sequencing. Alongside the repertoire data, information on donor age, sex, ethnicity and CMV serostatus was compiled. In a later genetic analysis, genome-wide SNP genotypes for about three fifths of the roughly 670 donors were used, and that subset was treated as a discovery cohort. Every discovery cohort repertoire had been produced on one sequencing platform. HLA typing covered class I and class II loci at four-digit resolution. Typing coverage differed by locus: A, B, C, DRB1 and DQB1 were typed in roughly 620-630 donors, DQA1 in roughly 510, DPA1 in some 610, and DPB1 in just under 490. Roughly five DR-DQ haplotypes were treated as single units for association and clustering because of strong linkage in the cohort. On average, about 200,000 unique TCR beta nucleotide sequences were sequenced per donor among several hundred genotyped donors of the cohort, with 15% to 20% of those sequences being non-productive. Findings and caveats that apply to the study as a whole: In an earlier analysis of more than 450 of the donors, most TCR beta V segments were observed in productive rearrangements about 87% or about 30% of the time, broadly matching IMGT annotations. A further reported finding was that TCR beta sequences accurately predicted the HLA-A and HLA-B alleles for most subjects in the first cohort. Compared with equally common non-associated chains, HLA-associated TCR beta chains in a later analysis were more clonally expanded and had lower generation probabilities. Presence/absence analyses assumed roughly uniform sequencing depth across donors, an assumption that may not hold. Because the 87-base-pair reads could not distinguish some IMGT-functional V segments, including TRBV6-2 and TRBV6-3, those segments were excluded. A later analysis reported that several top co-occurrence clusters appeared linked to parvovirus B19, influenza, CMV and Epstein-Barr virus. Most TCR sequences were observed very rarely across donors, whereas some public TCRs were present in many individuals. The study listed over 150 TCR beta chains as associated with cytomegalovirus. Only TCR beta chains were sequenced in this cohort, and the absence of alpha or paired-chain data limited detectable features. Correlated functional status among segregating V segments might be attributable to linkage disequilibrium, but an unknown experimental factor could not be ruled out. According to a later analysis, TCR association rates differed among HLA loci, with DRB1 alleles showing the most associated TCRs and HLA-C alleles showing the fewest. A cluster of highly shared sequence variants was judged likely to represent a technical artifact of the sequencing pipeline. Because counts were too low, more than 15 rarely observed V segments, including chromosome 9 orphons, were left out of the earlier analysis of a few hundred of the donors. V-gene and J-gene trimming of TCR beta chains was associated with a missense DCLRE1C variant in a later genetic analysis, and the association was replicated in an independent cohort. In both the original and validation cohorts, the classifier was reported to diagnose cytomegalovirus status with high specificity and sensitivity. At a false discovery rate of 0.05, a later analysis linked 16,951 TCR beta sequences to specific HLA alleles. The authors suggested that the approach could potentially be generalized to other disease states and immunological phenotypes. In vitro tests confirmed that a few of the cytomegalovirus-associated TCR beta chains recognize cytomegalovirus antigens. When HLA alleles, especially DR and DQ, strongly co-occurred, TCR associations were difficult to assign to individual alleles. Most CMV-associated TCR beta chains appeared to be HLA-restricted in a later analysis, and the HLA associations seemed to be driven largely by CMV exposure. HLA typing was unavailable for some donors at each locus, so association tests used only the typed subset. According to a later genetic analysis, donors in an Asian-associated ancestry cluster had fewer N-insertions in productive TCRs than the approximately 670-donor mean. Immune exposure information for the cohort was limited to CMV serostatus.

The cohort was made up of roughly 670 healthy bone marrow donors. At the time of sampling, all cohort members were nominally healthy, though unrecorded immune exposures were likely present. The donor was CMV seropositive and belonged to the group of around 300 seropositive cohort members. Each donor provided a peripheral blood sample, and peripheral blood mononuclear cells were used for TCR beta sequencing. The Qiagen DNeasy Blood Extraction Kit was used to extract genomic DNA from the blood cell samples. Comment on this clone: Its antigen is still unknown.

The protocol used for the library was the immunoSEQ multiplex PCR assay. A mixture of 60 forward primers for TCR Vbeta segments and 13 reverse primers for TCR Jbeta segments was used in the multiplex PCR. The CDR3 region of rearranged TCR beta genes was amplified from genomic DNA with a multiplex PCR assay. On the Illumina HiSeq System, the amplified TCR beta libraries were sequenced as 87-base-pair reads. In the original analysis: A later analysis tallied 75 million to 85 million unique TCR beta chains across the 600 to 700 repertoires, and around 10 million of those chains were shared by two or more donors. Raw reads were error-corrected and collapsed into unique sequences by a nearest-neighbor algorithm in which closely related sequences were merged to remove PCR and sequencing errors. CDR3 sequences were aligned to IMGT reference sequences to assign V, D and J gene segments. For a sequence to be retained, a match of at least six nucleotides to both a V gene segment and a J gene segment was required. A rearrangement was called productive if the CDR3 had no stop codons and remained in frame with V and J, and every other rearrangement was called non-productive. Following IMGT convention, CDR3 was defined as the stretch from the second conserved V-encoded cysteine to the conserved J-encoded phenylalanine. The earlier analysis of roughly 590 of the donors excluded sequences that lacked an unambiguous match to a single V gene segment. In an earlier analysis of around 600 of the donors, V segments were called functional above 56.7% productive rearrangements and were called segregating when the between-donor standard deviation exceeded 5%. A statistical classification framework was developed to diagnose cytomegalovirus status using the catalog of TCR beta chain sequences. In a later analysis, TCR nucleotide sequences were compared against IMGT/GENE-DB human TR gene sequences so that V and J genes could be assigned. The TCRdist pipeline was used in a later analysis to assign CDR3 sequences and most-parsimonious VDJ recombination scenarios. In a later analysis, each TCR beta chain was defined by its CDR3 amino acid sequence together with its V-gene family, and reads lacking a unique V-gene family were excluded. To address suspected cross-contamination and a sequencing artifact, a later analysis removed 550 to 750 highly shared, low-generation-probability nucleotide sequences. A later analysis calculated a clonal expansion index for each public chain from normalized within-repertoire ranks of inferred template counts. Generation probabilities in a later analysis came from a VDJ recombination model fitted to out-of-frame rearrangements, and those results were checked against IGoR. A later analysis scored TCR-TCR, TCR-HLA and TCR-CMV co-occurrence with hypergeometric tests, applying a repertoire-size bias correction to TCR pairs. False discovery rates were estimated in a later analysis by permuting HLA or CMV assignments 20 times. In a later analysis, co-occurring TCRs were grouped using DBSCAN, and TCRdist sequence similarity was added for clustering within HLA-allele-positive subsets. Repertoires with fewer than 30,000 or more than 120,000 public chains were left out of co-occurrence clustering, as were about 5 repertoires with anomalous nucleotide sharing. Drawn from immuneACCESS, this table holds only the in-frame rearrangements with V and J called that TCRdb kept. Clones are partly lost; checked studies trace under half to an unresolved V gene and leave the rest unexplained. V and J calls and clone size come straight from that table; D and trimming were deduced from the DNA. The table for this sample shows fewer than 85,000 clones. The ten biggest clones cover roughly 15% of the sample.

Reading the germline V gene gives CDR1 MNHEY and CDR2 SVGAGI. From the cysteine through the phenylalanine, the CDR3 covers 14 amino acids. The retained sequence is limited to the CDR3, 42 bases, with the frame set at the first base. V is cut by 4 bases and J by 10 bases, and the space between the germline ends is 17 bases. This TCR derives from a man in his fifties in good health and CMV-seropositive. The rearranged chain carries TRBV6-5 and TRBJ1-5, and perhaps TRBD1 as D gene, on 5 matching bases. The specimen was PBMCs. The nucleotides read TGTGCCAGCAGTTCCGGACAAGAATCAGCCCCCCAGCATTTT. This encodes CASSSGQESAPQHF.